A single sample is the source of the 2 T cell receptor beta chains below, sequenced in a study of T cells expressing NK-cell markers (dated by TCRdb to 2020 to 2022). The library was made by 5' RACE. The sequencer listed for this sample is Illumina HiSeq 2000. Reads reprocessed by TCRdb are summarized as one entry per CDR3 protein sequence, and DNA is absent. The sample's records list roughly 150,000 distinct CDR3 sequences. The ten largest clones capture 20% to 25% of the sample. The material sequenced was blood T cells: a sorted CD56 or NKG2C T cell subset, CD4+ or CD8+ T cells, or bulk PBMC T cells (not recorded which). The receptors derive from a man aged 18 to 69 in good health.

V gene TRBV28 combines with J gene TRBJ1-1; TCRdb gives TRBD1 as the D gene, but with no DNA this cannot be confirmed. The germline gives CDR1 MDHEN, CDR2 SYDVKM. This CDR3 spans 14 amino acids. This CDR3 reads CASSSGTTNTEAFF.

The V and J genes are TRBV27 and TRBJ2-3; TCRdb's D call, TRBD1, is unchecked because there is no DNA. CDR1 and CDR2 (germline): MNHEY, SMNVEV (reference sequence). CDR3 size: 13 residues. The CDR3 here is CASSFFRGDTQYF.